The present T cell receptor (beta chain) was sequenced within a study of shared clonotypes between healthy human individuals. General study points: Compared with clonotypes that all four donors shared, non-shared clonotypes had lower generation probabilities. Naive CD4 clonotypes overlapped across a handful of donors at about 5.3%.

As to this clone: Its antigen is as yet unknown. Other DNA sequences in the sample encode the same CDR3.

Sequencing was performed with immunoSEQ multiplex PCR; in TCRdb, only in-frame clones are kept and a portion is missing. The sample includes about 1 million clones, about 75% of them seen just once. In the CD4+ fraction, cells were divided into CD45RA+ naive and CD45RA-negative memory subsets. What was sequenced was memory CD4+ T cells sorted from blood. Subset in this sample: CD45RA-negative fraction. The sequence was collected from a young man in good health.

CDR3 bases: TGTGCCAGCAGCTTAGCAGGGGCCTACGAGCAGTACTTC. Encoded protein: CASSLAGAYEQYF. J is TRBJ2-7 and V is TRBV7-9; D perhaps matches TRBD1 (5 bases). Between the trimmed V and J ends, which lost 0 bases and 2 bases, there was a span of 5 bases. The CDR3 sequence is 13 residues long. Germline V lookup: CDR1 SEHNR, CDR2 FQNEAQ (reference sequence).